A selection of T cell receptor beta chains follows, all from one sample in a study of blood T cell repertoires in COVID-19. Produced via immunoSEQ multiplex PCR; TCRdb's table is partial and in-frame only. Among fewer than 350,000 clones listed, 88% were seen once. The sample consisted of peripheral blood. Receptors were obtained from a man younger than 30 with active or convalescent COVID-19. Both conserved end residues are part of each CDR3. The D gene is left open where the match is weak. Only part of the rows carry a size: once, few, many, or a class if the clone is expanded.

>TRBJ1-5|-|TRBD1|TRBV5-1
TGCGCCAGCAGCTTGGGGGACAGGGGTAGCAATCAGCCCCAGCATTTT
CASSLGDRGSNQPQHF
>TRBJ1-2|-|-|TRBV7-9
TGTGCCAGCAGCACCCAGGTTACCTATGGCTACACCTTC
CASSTQVTYGYTF
>TRBJ1-1|-|-|TRBV9
TGTGCCAGCAGCGCAACAGGATTACTCACTGAAGCTTTCTTT
CASSATGLLTEAFF
>TRBJ1-3|-|TRBD1|TRBV6-5
TGTGCCAGCATCCCGGGACAGCGCTCTGGAAACACCATATATTTT
CASIPGQRSGNTIYF
>TRBJ1-2|-|TRBD1|TRBV9
TGTGCCAGCAGCGTGGGGACAGGGTCTAACTATGGCTACACCTTC
CASSVGTGSNYGYTF
>TRBJ1-3|few|-|TRBV4-1
TGCGCCAGCAGCCAAGATCTCGGGAGCTCTGGAAACACCATATATTTT
CASSQDLGSSGNTIYF
>TRBJ1-5|-|-|TRBV6-5
TGTGCCAGCACCAGACAGGACAATCAGCCCCAGCATTTT
CASTRQDNQPQHF
>TRBJ2-3|-|TRBD2|TRBV3-1/TRBV3-2
TGTGCCAGCAGCCTAGCGGGGGTAACGGGGACAGATACGCAGTATTTT
CASSLAGVTGTDTQYF
>TRBJ2-2|-|-|TRBV19
TGTGCCAGTAGTCTTAACACCGGGGAGCTGTTTTTT
CASSLNTGELFF
>TRBJ1-2|-|-|TRBV7-2
TGTGCCAGCAGCTTATCATTTCTGGGAGGCGGCTACACCTTC
CASSLSFLGGGYTF
>TRBJ1-6|once|-|TRBV2
TGTGCCAGCAGTGCCGGGTGGAATTCACCCCTCCACTTT
CASSAGWNSPLHF
>TRBJ2-7|once|TRBD2|TRBV10-3
TGTGCCATCAGCGGGACTAGCGGTTACTACGAGCAGTACTTC
CAISGTSGYYEQYF
>TRBJ2-3|-|TRBD1|TRBV7-2
TGTGCCAGCAGTCTGAGGCCGGGACAGGGCACAGATACGCAGTATTTT
CASSLRPGQGTDTQYF
>TRBJ2-2|-|-|TRBV19
TGTGCCAGTAGTAAGAGGGACATAAATACCGGGGAGCTGTTTTTT
CASSKRDINTGELFF
>TRBJ2-1|-|TRBD1|TRBV9
TGTGCCAGCAGCGCCACAACAGGGGTATCCTACAATGAGCAGTTCTTC
CASSATTGVSYNEQFF